These T cell receptor beta chains were read from a single sample in a study of shared clonotypes between healthy human individuals. Profiled with immunoSEQ multiplex PCR; TCRdb holds only in-frame clones, not every one. The sample lists some 660,000 clones, more than 70% seen once, with around 2% in the top ten. The sequencing sample was made of memory CD4+ T cells sorted from blood. The receptors were gathered from a woman in her twenties or thirties in good health. Each CDR3 is given with its conserved first and last residue. The D gene is left open where the match is weak. Rows may omit the clone size; those that give it use once, few, many or a size class.

D gene,V gene,clone size,J gene,CDR3 DNA,CDR3 protein
-,TRBV7-2,-,TRBJ2-3,TGTGCCAGCCGGGGGAGTCGAGCTCCAGATACGCAGTATTTT,CASRGSRAPDTQYF
TRBD1,TRBV5-1,-,TRBJ2-7,TGCGCCAGCAGCTTGGGGACAGGGGGCTACGAGCAGTACTTC,CASSLGTGGYEQYF
-,TRBV9,-,TRBJ2-1,TGTGCCAGCAGCGTTAGTTGGGGCTACAATGAGCAGTTCTTC,CASSVSWGYNEQFF
-,TRBV29-1,-,TRBJ2-1,TGCAGCGTTGTGGGGGACGGCAGCTCCTACAATGAGCAGTTCTTC,CSVVGDGSSYNEQFF
TRBD2,TRBV10-3,-,TRBJ2-7,TGTGCCATCAGTCCTAGTCGGGGGGTGACTAGCGGGAGTTTCGGTAGCGAGCAGTACTTC,CAISPSRGVTSGSFGSEQYF
-,TRBV28,-,TRBJ1-1,TGTGCCAGCAGTCCCTCGTGGGGAAACACTGAAGCTTTCTTT,CASSPSWGNTEAFF
-,TRBV27,-,TRBJ2-2,TGTGCCAGCAGTCGACGGGTGGGGGAGCTGTTTTTT,CASSRRVGELFF
TRBD2,TRBV5-1,-,TRBJ2-1,TGCGCCAGCTCACCATCTAGCGGGAGTTACAATGAGCAGTTCTTC,CASSPSSGSYNEQFF
TRBD1,TRBV5-4,-,TRBJ2-1,TGTGCCAGCAGCTCGCCGGGACAGGGAGTAAGTGAGCAGTTCTTC,CASSSPGQGVSEQFF
-,TRBV5-1,-,TRBJ2-2,TGCGCCAGCAATGAGGGAGAGGGGACCGGGGAGCTGTTTTTT,CASNEGEGTGELFF
-,TRBV6-5,-,TRBJ2-5,TGTGCCAGCAGTTGGGGGGACAGCCAAGAGACCCAGTACTTC,CASSWGDSQETQYF
-,TRBV4-2,few,TRBJ2-7,TGTGCCAGCAGCAAAGACCGGGACGGAGCCTACGAGCAGTACTTC,CASSKDRDGAYEQYF
-,TRBV6-5,-,TRBJ2-7,TGTGCCAGCAGTCCGAGGGAATTCCCCTACGAGCAGTACTTC,CASSPREFPYEQYF
-,TRBV16,-,TRBJ1-2,TGTGCCAGCAGCCAAGGGCAAGGTGGCTACACCTTC,CASSQGQGGYTF
-,TRBV2,few,TRBJ1-2,TGTGCCAGCAGTGATTATCGCAGGGACTATGGCTACACCTTC,CASSDYRRDYGYTF
TRBD1,TRBV7-2,-,TRBJ1-4,TGTGCCAGCAGCCCCCCCGGGACAGGGGTATTGGGAGAAGAAAAACTGTTTTTT,CASSPPGTGVLGEEKLFF
-,TRBV19,few,TRBJ1-5,TGTGCCAGTAGTATGATGGGGCCCCAGCCCCAGCATTTT,CASSMMGPQPQHF
-,TRBV6-1,many,TRBJ1-5,TGTGCCAGCAGTGAACGGGGGTGGAGCAATCAGCCCCAGCATTTT,CASSERGWSNQPQHF
-,TRBV11-1,-,TRBJ1-1,TGTGCCAGCAGCTTAGGAGGCCTCCTGCGGGACACTGAAGCTTTCTTT,CASSLGGLLRDTEAFF
TRBD2,TRBV6-6,-,TRBJ2-7,TGTGCCAGCAGCCAAACGCCGGGACTAGCGACCTACGAGCAGTACTTC,CASSQTPGLATYEQYF
TRBD2,TRBV10-3,-,TRBJ2-7,TGTGCCATCAGTGAGCCTAGACTAGCGGGAGATGAGCAGTACTTC,CAISEPRLAGDEQYF
-,TRBV11-2,-,TRBJ2-5,TGTGCCAGCAGCTTCACGCAGGGCCCCCAGGAGACCCAGTACTTC,CASSFTQGPQETQYF
-,TRBV4-2,-,TRBJ2-3,TGTGCCAGCAGCCAACTGACAGGCCTAACTAGCACAGATACGCAGTATTTT,CASSQLTGLTSTDTQYF
TRBD2,TRBV5-1,-,TRBJ2-3,TGCGCCAGCAGCCCCAGCCCGGGACTAGAAACAGATACGCAGTATTTT,CASSPSPGLETDTQYF
-,TRBV7-9,-,TRBJ1-4,TGTGCCAGCAGCTTATTCAGTAATGAAAAACTGTTTTTT,CASSLFSNEKLFF
-,TRBV28,many,TRBJ2-2,TGTGCCAGCAGTTTGCAGGACGTTACCACCGGGGAGCTGTTTTTT,CASSLQDVTTGELFF
-,TRBV29-1,-,TRBJ2-5,TGCAGCGTTGATGCGGGTCGAGAGACCCAGTACTTC,CSVDAGRETQYF
TRBD2,TRBV5-4,-,TRBJ2-1,TGTGCCAGCTCGAGCGGGACGAGCTCCTACAATGAGCAGTTCTTC,CASSSGTSSYNEQFF
-,TRBV10-3,-,TRBJ2-3,TGTGCCATCAGTATAGGCCGCGGAGAGGCGGGACAAACAGATACGCAGTATTTT,CAISIGRGEAGQTDTQYF
-,TRBV12-2,few,TRBJ2-7,TGTGCAGGTAGGGGGAGCCGATCCTACGAGCAGTACTTC,CAGRGSRSYEQYF
-,TRBV6-6,-,TRBJ2-7,TGTGCCAGCAGCCTCAACCCGCGGGGCCCCTACGAGCAGTACTTC,CASSLNPRGPYEQYF
-,TRBV7-2,-,TRBJ1-2,TGTGCCAGCAGTCCCGGGCCGGGGGCGAGCTATGGCTACACCTTC,CASSPGPGASYGYTF
TRBD1,TRBV5-1,-,TRBJ2-3,TGCGCCAGCAGCTTGGGACAGGGGGCTTCGACAGATACGCAGTATTTT,CASSLGQGASTDTQYF
TRBD2,TRBV4-2,few,TRBJ2-5,TGTGCCAGCAGCCAAGATCTAACTAGCGGGGGGGAGACCCAGTACTTC,CASSQDLTSGGETQYF
TRBD1,TRBV4-1,-,TRBJ2-1,TGCGCCAGCAGCCAATCCGGGACAGGGTACAATGAGCAGTTCTTC,CASSQSGTGYNEQFF
-,TRBV4-1,-,TRBJ2-7,TGCGCCAGCAGCCCTTCCCTTTTATCCCGCCACGAGCAGTACTTC,CASSPSLLSRHEQYF
-,TRBV5-1,-,TRBJ2-7,TGCGCCAGCAGCTTGACTATGCGGACCGCAGCGACTTTTAAAGCGAGCGAGCAGTACTTC,CASSLTMRTAATFKASEQYF
-,TRBV7-8,-,TRBJ1-1,TGTGCCAGCAGCTCAGACCGCACTGAAGCTTTCTTT,CASSSDRTEAFF
TRBD2,TRBV15,-,TRBJ2-7,TGTGCCACCAGCAGAGGGGGGGGACTGGCGCCCTACGAGCAGTACTTC,CATSRGGGLAPYEQYF
TRBD1,TRBV7-9,-,TRBJ2-7,TGTGCCAGCAGCTCGACAGGGGTACCCTACGAGCAGTACTTC,CASSSTGVPYEQYF
TRBD1,TRBV27,few,TRBJ1-5,TGTGCCAGCAGTTACAGGGGGTATAGCAATCAGCCCCAGCATTTT,CASSYRGYSNQPQHF
-,TRBV6-6,many,TRBJ1-1,TGTGCCAGCAGTCGGGACCGAGTGAACACTGAAGCTTTCTTT,CASSRDRVNTEAFF
-,TRBV28,-,TRBJ2-5,TGTGCCAGCAGCCCACGGGGATATCGCGTCAGCAACGAACGGAAGACCCAGTACTTC,CASSPRGYRVSNERKTQYF
-,TRBV28,once,TRBJ1-2,TGTGCCAGCAGTTTGGAGGGTCCCTATGGGGGCTACACCTTC,CASSLEGPYGGYTF
-,TRBV18,once,TRBJ1-6,TGTGCCAGCTCACCTGGCCAGGGTAAAGATTCACCCCTCCACTTT,CASSPGQGKDSPLHF